This TCR beta chain was obtained from a study of Ad26.COV2.S vaccination and SARS-CoV-2 variants. This table comes from immunoSEQ multiplex PCR, and its TCRdb copy is limited to in-frame clones, with some not included. The table records roughly 500,000 clones, around nine tenths of them present only once. V was pared by 8 bases and J by 2 bases, with 2 bases of the junction left unmatched. This CDR3 region has 13 residues. Germline V gives CDR1 ENHRY, CDR2 SYGVKD. This clone was observed a single time. Treatment noted: some 20 received Ad26.COV2.S at low or high dose, single or two shots; 5 received placebo; per-sample allocation not given. All samples were drawn on day 63, counting from the first vaccine or placebo injection.

The sequencing used peripheral blood, collected in a trial of Ad26.COV2.S vaccine versus placebo. This chain uses TRBV10-3 with TRBJ2-3; the match to TRBD2 covers 9 bases. This sequence originates from a person aged 18-65 years who received the Ad26.COV2.S COVID-19 vaccine or a placebo. The DNA for the CDR3 is TGTGCCATCGGCGGGAGGGCCACAGATACGCAGTATTTT. Protein product: CAIGGRATDTQYF.